The rows below give T cell receptor beta chains drawn from one sample of a study of Tregs in tolerant kidney transplant recipients. Clones were sequenced by immunoSEQ multiplex PCR, and TCRdb holds only the in-frame ones, with some missing. The data show about 100,000 clones, roughly 93% seen once. This sample comprised CD4+ T cells from blood, obtained before the transplant. The source is a human donor who received a combined kidney and bone marrow transplant. CDR3s include the opening cysteine and the closing phenylalanine or tryptophan. D genes are given only for firm matches. Expanded clones are given a class, and other clones once, few, many or no size at all.

d_call j_call clone_size v_call cdr3_aa cdr3_nt
TRBD2 TRBJ2-1 NA TRBV7-9 CASSPGLAGYNEQFF TGTGCCAGCAGCCCCGGACTAGCGGGATACAATGAGCAGTTCTTC
TRBD1 TRBJ2-7 NA TRBV19 CATADRGPLYEQYF TGTGCCACCGCGGACAGGGGGCCACTCTACGAGCAGTACTTC
TRBD1 TRBJ2-2 NA TRBV19 CASSRGRSASGELFF TGTGCCAGTAGCAGGGGGCGATCCGCCTCCGGGGAGCTGTTTTTT
NA TRBJ2-3 NA TRBV5-1 CASSLARREPSTDTQYF TGCGCCAGCAGCTTGGCTCGGCGGGAACCGAGCACAGATACGCAGTATTTT
NA TRBJ1-1 NA TRBV6-1 CASSERRQDTEAFF TGTGCCAGCAGTGAAAGGAGACAGGACACTGAAGCTTTCTTT
NA TRBJ2-5 NA TRBV5-6 CASSLGGGLETQYF TGTGCCAGCAGCTTAGGGGGGGGCCTGGAGACCCAGTACTTC
NA TRBJ2-3 NA TRBV5-1 CASSLEGGTDTQYF TGCGCCAGCAGCTTGGAAGGGGGCACAGATACGCAGTATTTT
NA TRBJ1-5 NA TRBV7-8 CASSLKTGYSNQPQHF TGTGCCAGCAGCTTAAAGACAGGATATAGCAATCAGCCCCAGCATTTT
NA TRBJ1-1 NA TRBV4-3 CASSRLGDVIF TGCGCCAGCAGCCGTCTTGGAGATGTGATCTTT
NA TRBJ2-3 NA TRBV28 CASSFPRWVARTDTQYF TGTGCCAGCAGTTTCCCGAGGTGGGTAGCAAGGACAGATACGCAGTATTTT
NA TRBJ2-5 NA TRBV11-2 CASSFIGAQETQYF TGTGCCAGCAGCTTTATCGGAGCTCAAGAGACCCAGTACTTC
TRBD1 TRBJ1-2 NA TRBV28 CATTRTGGTGFSGYTF TGTGCCACCACCCGGACAGGCGGGACGGGGTTTTCCGGCTACACCTTC
TRBD1 TRBJ1-2 NA TRBV7-9 CASSSGQRAYGYTF TGTGCCAGCAGTTCGGGACAGCGCGCGTATGGCTACACCTTC
TRBD2 TRBJ2-5 NA TRBV29-1 CSATTSGRKTQYF TGCAGCGCTACTACTAGCGGGAGAAAGACCCAGTACTTC
NA TRBJ2-5 NA TRBV18 CASSPRRETQYF TGTGCCAGCTCCCCTAGGCGGGAGACCCAGTACTTC
NA TRBJ1-1 NA TRBV13 CAIRRGVGNTEAFF TGTGCCATCCGCCGCGGGGTGGGGAACACTGAAGCTTTCTTT
TRBD1 TRBJ2-3 NA TRBV4-3 CASSHAGTGDRRDTQYF TGCGCCAGCAGCCACGCCGGGACAGGGGATCGTAGAGATACGCAGTATTTT
NA TRBJ2-1 NA TRBV9 CASSVEDSVSDNEQFF TGTGCCAGCAGCGTAGAAGACAGCGTTTCGGACAATGAGCAGTTCTTC
TRBD2 TRBJ2-2 NA TRBV2 CAGGLAGVTGELFF TGTGCCGGCGGACTAGCGGGAGTTACCGGGGAGCTGTTTTTT
NA TRBJ1-2 NA TRBV15 CATSRDNSGSYGYTF TGTGCCACCAGCAGAGATAACTCCGGGAGCTATGGCTACACCTTC
TRBD1 TRBJ1-1 NA TRBV5-4 CASSLTGQGVNTEAFF TGTGCCAGCAGCTTAACGGGACAGGGGGTAAACACTGAAGCTTTCTTT
TRBD1 TRBJ1-6 NA TRBV14 CASSLRTGQNSPLHF TGTGCCAGCAGTCTTCGGACAGGGCAAAATTCACCCCTCCACTTT
TRBD1 TRBJ2-5 NA TRBV7-4 CASSFDRVGPETQYF TGTGCCAGCAGCTTTGACAGGGTTGGACCAGAGACCCAGTACTTC
TRBD1 TRBJ1-2 NA TRBV11-2 CASSLPAKWQGAKGYGYTF TGTGCCAGCAGCTTACCAGCGAAGTGGCAGGGGGCGAAGGGCTATGGCTACACCTTC
NA TRBJ1-2 NA TRBV11-3 CASSLDVSDGYTF TGTGCCAGCAGCTTAGACGTATCCGATGGCTACACCTTC
NA TRBJ2-2 NA TRBV20-1 CSASDTGELFF TGCAGTGCTTCTGACACCGGGGAGCTGTTTTTT
NA TRBJ2-5 NA TRBV19 CASSMWGPPGETQYF TGTGCCAGTAGTATGTGGGGGCCGCCGGGGGAGACCCAGTACTTC
NA TRBJ2-6 once TRBV18 CASTTGPSGANVLTF TGTGCCAGCACTACAGGGCCCTCTGGGGCCAACGTCCTGACTTTC
NA TRBJ2-2 NA TRBV4-3 CASRGVSKVGELFF TGCGCCAGCAGGGGAGTTTCAAAAGTCGGGGAGCTGTTTTTT
NA TRBJ2-5 NA TRBV7-3 CASSLSTGETQYF TGTGCCAGCAGCTTAAGTACAGGGGAGACCCAGTACTTC
TRBD1 TRBJ1-1 NA TRBV6-5 CASRRQGFGTEAFF TGTGCCAGCAGACGACAGGGATTCGGCACTGAAGCTTTCTTT
NA TRBJ2-2 NA TRBV4-2 CASSSPGDLGTGELFF TGTGCCAGCAGCAGCCCGGGGGATCTGGGGACCGGGGAGCTGTTTTTT
NA TRBJ2-5 NA TRBV5-1 CASSLTPGYRWETQYF TGCGCCAGCAGCTTGACCCCGGGTTATAGGTGGGAGACCCAGTACTTC